One T cell receptor (beta chain) is described in this entry. Its target is not known. This entry comes from a study of cytomegalovirus exposure and HLA in healthy donors. Findings of the study overall: Follow-up analysis seemed to connect common viral pathogens with several of the most significant clusters identified. A prior analysis recorded that most TCR beta V segments were productive about 87% or about 30% of the time.

The V gene lost 8 bases and the J gene lost 0 bases, with 11 bases spanning the gap. The CDR3 has 14 amino acids. Germline CDR1 reads MDHEN; CDR2 reads SYDVKM. The PCR used 60 Vbeta and 13 Jbeta primers. Method: immunoSEQ multiplex PCR; TCRdb's copy keeps in-frame clones and lacks some. Among fewer than 250,000 clones, 85% to 90% were seen once, and the ten largest hold 1.3%. V and J are TRBV28 and TRBJ1-3, with D uncertain. The TCR comes from a young man in good health and CMV-seronegative. The sequenced material came from PBMCs. CDR3 region: CASLEGGSGNTIYF. CDR3 DNA: TGTGCCAGCTTAGAGGGCGGCTCTGGAAACACCATATATTTT.